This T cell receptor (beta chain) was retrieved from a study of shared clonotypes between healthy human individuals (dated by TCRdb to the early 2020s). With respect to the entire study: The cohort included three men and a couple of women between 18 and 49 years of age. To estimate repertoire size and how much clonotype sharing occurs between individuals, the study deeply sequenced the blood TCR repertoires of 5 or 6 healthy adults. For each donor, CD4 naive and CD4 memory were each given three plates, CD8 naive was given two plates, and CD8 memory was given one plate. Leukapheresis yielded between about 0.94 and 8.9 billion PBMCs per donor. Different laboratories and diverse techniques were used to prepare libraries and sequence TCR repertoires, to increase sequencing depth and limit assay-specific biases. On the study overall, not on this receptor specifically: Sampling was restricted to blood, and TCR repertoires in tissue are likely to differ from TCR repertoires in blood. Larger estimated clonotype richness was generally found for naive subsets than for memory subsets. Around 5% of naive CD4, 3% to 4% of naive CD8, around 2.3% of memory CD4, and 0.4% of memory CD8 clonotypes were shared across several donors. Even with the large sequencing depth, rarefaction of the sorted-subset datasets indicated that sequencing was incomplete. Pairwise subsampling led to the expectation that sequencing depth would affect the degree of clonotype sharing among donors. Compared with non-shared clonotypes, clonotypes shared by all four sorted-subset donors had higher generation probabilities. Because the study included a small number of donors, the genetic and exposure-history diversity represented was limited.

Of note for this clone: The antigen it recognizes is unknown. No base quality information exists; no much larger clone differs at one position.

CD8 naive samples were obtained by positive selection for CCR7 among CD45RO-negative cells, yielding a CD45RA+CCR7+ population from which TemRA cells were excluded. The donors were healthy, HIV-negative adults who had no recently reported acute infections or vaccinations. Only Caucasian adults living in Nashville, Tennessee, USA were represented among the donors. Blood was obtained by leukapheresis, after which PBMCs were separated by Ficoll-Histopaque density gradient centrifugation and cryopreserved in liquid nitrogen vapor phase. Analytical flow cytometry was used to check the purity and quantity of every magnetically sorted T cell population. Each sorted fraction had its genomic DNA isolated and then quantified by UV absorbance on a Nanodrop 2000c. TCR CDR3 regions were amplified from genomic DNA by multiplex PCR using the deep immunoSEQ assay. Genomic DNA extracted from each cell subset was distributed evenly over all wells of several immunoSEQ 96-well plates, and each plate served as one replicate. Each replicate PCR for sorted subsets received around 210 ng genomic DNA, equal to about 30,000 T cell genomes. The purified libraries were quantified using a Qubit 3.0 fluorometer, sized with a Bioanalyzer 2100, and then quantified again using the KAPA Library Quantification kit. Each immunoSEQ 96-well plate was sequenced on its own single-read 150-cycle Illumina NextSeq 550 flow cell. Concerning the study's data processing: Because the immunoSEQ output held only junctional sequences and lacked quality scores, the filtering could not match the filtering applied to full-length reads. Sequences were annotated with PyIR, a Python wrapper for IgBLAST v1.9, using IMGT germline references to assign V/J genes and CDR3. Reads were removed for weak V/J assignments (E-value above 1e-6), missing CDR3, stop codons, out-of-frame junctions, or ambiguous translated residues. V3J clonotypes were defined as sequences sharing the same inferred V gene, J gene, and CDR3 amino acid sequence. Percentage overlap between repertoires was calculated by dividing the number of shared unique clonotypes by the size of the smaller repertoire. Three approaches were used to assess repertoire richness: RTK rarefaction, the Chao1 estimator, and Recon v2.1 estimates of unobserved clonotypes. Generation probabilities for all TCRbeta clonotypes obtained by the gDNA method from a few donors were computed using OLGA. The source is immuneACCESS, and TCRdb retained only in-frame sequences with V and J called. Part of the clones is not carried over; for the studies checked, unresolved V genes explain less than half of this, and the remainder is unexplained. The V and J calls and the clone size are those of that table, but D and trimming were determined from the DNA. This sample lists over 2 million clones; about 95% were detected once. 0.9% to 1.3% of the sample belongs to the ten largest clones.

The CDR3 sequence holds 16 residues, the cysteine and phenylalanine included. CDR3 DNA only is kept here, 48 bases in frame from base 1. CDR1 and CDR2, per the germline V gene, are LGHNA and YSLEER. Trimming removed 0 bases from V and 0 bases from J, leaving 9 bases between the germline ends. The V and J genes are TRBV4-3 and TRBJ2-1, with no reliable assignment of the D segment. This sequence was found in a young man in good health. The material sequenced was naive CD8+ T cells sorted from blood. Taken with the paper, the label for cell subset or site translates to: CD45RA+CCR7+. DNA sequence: TGCGCCAGCAGCCAAGACGAGTCTAGCTCCTACAATGAGCAGTTCTTC. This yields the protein CASSQDESSSYNEQFF.